The next 6 T cell receptor beta chains were all read from a single sample in a study of T cell responses to AZD1222 COVID-19 vaccine. This table comes from immunoSEQ multiplex PCR, and its TCRdb copy is limited to in-frame clones, with some not included. Among approximately 130,000 clones listed, about nine tenths were seen once. The material sequenced was peripheral blood, taken 28 days after the second AZD1222 dose. These receptors all come from an adult who received the AZD1222 COVID-19 vaccine.

The CDR3 protein is CASSYSIQTSATNEKLFF. As DNA, the CDR3 is TGTGCCAGCAGTTACTCGATACAGACCAGTGCAACTAATGAAAAACTGTTTTTT. J is TRBJ1-4 and V is TRBV6-2 or TRBV6-3, with D unresolved. V dropped 0 bases and J dropped 0 bases, with 14 bases sitting between them. The CDR3 length is 18 residues. Germline CDR1 reads MNHEY; CDR2 reads SVGEGT.

The gene calls are TRBV9 and TRBJ1-6; the match to TRBD1 covers 9 bases. Per the germline V gene, CDR1 is SGDLS and CDR2 is YYNGEE. The CDR3 has 15 residues. V was clipped by 4 bases and J by 5 bases; unmatched bases: 4. DNA of the CDR3: TGTGCCAGCAGCTCCCGACAGGGGGATAATTCACCCCTCCACTTT. It is translated as CASSSRQGDNSPLHF.

The chain uses TRBV28 and TRBJ1-2; D is perhaps TRBD1 (6 bases). The CDR3 length is 13 residues. The V gene lost 7 bases and the J gene lost 2 bases, with 11 bases spanning the gap. Germline V gene sequence: CDR1 MDHEN, CDR2 SYDVKM. The CDR3 DNA sequence: TGTGCCAGCATCCCGGGACACAACTATGGCTACACCTTC. This gives the protein CASIPGHNYGYTF.

The chain is built from TRBV5-1 and TRBJ1-4; unclear D gene. Germline V lookup: CDR1 SGHRS, CDR2 YFSETQ. The V gene lost 2 bases and the J gene lost 7 bases, with 9 bases spanning the gap. This CDR3 has 13 amino acids. The CDR3 nucleotides read TGCGCCAGCAGCTTTTACCCCGGTGAAAAACTGTTTTTT. Residues: CASSFYPGEKLFF.

This rearrangement joins TRBV15 to TRBJ1-1; tentative D call: TRBD1 (5 bases). Germline CDR1 reads LNHNV; CDR2 reads YYDKDF (reference sequence). CDR3 length: 14 residues. Trimming cost V 1 base and J 3 bases, with 9 bases left between them. The CDR3 DNA sequence: TGTGCCACCAGCAGAGTTCGGGGCTACACTGAAGCTTTCTTT. Translated: CATSRVRGYTEAFF.

The gene calls are TRBV12-5 and TRBJ1-6; D ambiguous. V was shortened by 7 bases and J by 7 bases, with 14 bases between the two germline ends. This CDR3 spans 14 amino acids. The germline V gene has CDR1 LGHNT and CDR2 FRNRAP. The CDR3 loop reads CASAIGEANSPLHF. For the CDR3, the DNA is TGTGCTAGTGCCATTGGGGAGGCGAATTCACCCCTCCACTTT.